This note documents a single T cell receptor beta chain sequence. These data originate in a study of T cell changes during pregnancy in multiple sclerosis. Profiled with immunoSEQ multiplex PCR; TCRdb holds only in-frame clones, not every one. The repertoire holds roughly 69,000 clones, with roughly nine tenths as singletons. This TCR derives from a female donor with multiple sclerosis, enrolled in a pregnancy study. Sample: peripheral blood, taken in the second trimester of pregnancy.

Here the CDR3 DNA reads TGTGCCTGGAGTTCCTACAGCGGGGCTGGGGCCAACGTCCTGACTTTC. Protein sequence: CAWSSYSGAGANVLTF. The chain is built from TRBV30 and TRBJ2-6, with TRBD2 matching 7 bases. Germline V gives CDR1 GTSNPN, CDR2 SVGIG (reference sequence). The CDR3 contains 16 residues. V gave up 2 bases and J gave up 2 bases; unmatched junction bases: 6.